A selection of T cell receptor beta chains follows, all from one sample in a study of cytomegalovirus exposure and HLA in healthy donors. Data came from immunoSEQ multiplex PCR; TCRdb stores just in-frame clones and leaves some out. In the table there are roughly 110,000 clones, 73% of which are singletons. Sequencing was carried out using PBMCs. These receptors all stem from a man aged 30 to 45 in good health and CMV-seronegative. The CDR3 runs from the conserved cysteine through the conserved F or W. Fields, in order: CDR3 DNA, CDR3 protein, J gene, V gene, clone size, D gene. The D gene is left open where the match is weak. The size of a clone is reported for some rows only, either as once, few or many, or as a class for expanded clones.

DNA: TGTGCCATCAGTGACCTAGGCGGACAAGAGACCCAGTACTTC; CDR3: CAISDLGGQETQYF; J: TRBJ2-5; V: TRBV10-3; size: once; D: .
DNA: TGTGCCAGCAGTTTAGGGCCTAGCGGGGCCAATGAGCAGTTCTTC; CDR3: CASSLGPSGANEQFF; J: TRBJ2-1; V: TRBV27; size: .; D: TRBD2
DNA: TGTGCCAGCAGTTTCTCCCAAGGGACTAGCGACTACGAGCAGTACTTC; CDR3: CASSFSQGTSDYEQYF; J: TRBJ2-7; V: TRBV27; size: once; D: TRBD2
DNA: TGTGCCAGCAGCTTAAGGGAGGTCCAAGAGACCCAGTACTTC; CDR3: CASSLREVQETQYF; J: TRBJ2-5; V: TRBV7-8; size: .; D: .
DNA: TGTGCCAGCAGTAGTAGCGGGAGGGCCCTTTACAATGAGCAGTTCTTC; CDR3: CASSSSGRALYNEQFF; J: TRBJ2-1; V: TRBV2; size: .; D: TRBD2
DNA: TGTGCCAGTAGTATATGGCTAGCAGGCGGCGACGAGCAGTACTTC; CDR3: CASSIWLAGGDEQYF; J: TRBJ2-7; V: TRBV19; size: .; D: .
DNA: TGTGCCAGTAGTCTCACGACAGGGGGAAGCTCTGGGGCCAACGTCCTGACTTTC; CDR3: CASSLTTGGSSGANVLTF; J: TRBJ2-6; V: TRBV19; size: few; D: TRBD1
DNA: TGTGCCAGCAGTCCGACGGTCGGAGAAACCGGGGAAGCTTTCTTT; CDR3: CASSPTVGETGEAFF; J: TRBJ1-1; V: TRBV6-4; size: medium-sized; D: .
DNA: TGTGCCAGCAGCTTGCGGACTGCGTCATATGGCTACACCTTC; CDR3: CASSLRTASYGYTF; J: TRBJ1-2; V: TRBV5-4; size: few; D: .
DNA: TGTGCCAGCGCCTTCTCTAGCGAAGCCTACAATGAGCAGTTCTTC; CDR3: CASAFSSEAYNEQFF; J: TRBJ2-1; V: TRBV2; size: few; D: .
DNA: TGTGCCAGCAGCTTGCCTAGCGGGGCCTACGAGCAGTACTTC; CDR3: CASSLPSGAYEQYF; J: TRBJ2-7; V: TRBV7-2; size: .; D: TRBD2
DNA: TGCGCCAGCAGCCAACGGGCGGGGGGAAACACCGGGGAGCTGTTTTTT; CDR3: CASSQRAGGNTGELFF; J: TRBJ2-2; V: TRBV4-1; size: .; D: TRBD2
DNA: TGTGCCAGCAGTTTCGTAGGGGATGAGCAGTTCTTC; CDR3: CASSFVGDEQFF; J: TRBJ2-1; V: TRBV27; size: .; D: .
DNA: TGCAGCTCCGGCAGGGAGGGGACTGAAGCTTTCTTT; CDR3: CSSGREGTEAFF; J: TRBJ1-1; V: TRBV29-1; size: .; D: .